What follows are 32 T cell receptor beta chains derived from one specimen sequenced in a study of immune cell composition in non-small cell lung cancer. Some clones are missing from TCRdb's copy, which holds only in-frame ones; the method was immunoSEQ multiplex PCR. Of about 2,000 clones listed, around 80% were seen once; the top ten hold roughly a tenth. Input material: lung tumor tissue. Receptor source: a human donor with non-small cell lung cancer.

The CDR3 DNA sequence: TGTGCCAGCCTCCGGGACTTCGGCTATGGCTACACCTTC. This encodes CASLRDFGYGYTF. The V and J genes are TRBV28 and TRBJ1-2, with D perhaps matching TRBD1 (5 bases). Looked up from germline, CDR1 is MDHEN and CDR2 is SYDVKM. The CDR3 is 13 amino acids. V was pared by 8 bases and J by 4 bases, with 14 bases between.

CDR3 in DNA: TGTGCCAGCAGTTGGGGGCAGGGTGGCGAGCAGTACTTC. This gives the protein CASSWGQGGEQYF. This chain joins TRBV6-6 and TRBJ2-7; D may be TRBD1 (6 bases). The CDR3 loop spans 13 amino acids. Germline-derived CDR1 and CDR2 are MNHNY and SVGAGI (reference sequence). The V end lost 4 bases, the J end lost 6 bases, and 13 bases lay between the germline ends.

By proportion, this clone is large. The J gene is TRBJ2-7, the V gene TRBV27; possibly TRBD2 for D (7 bases). V dropped 0 bases and J dropped 0 bases, with 12 bases sitting between them. This CDR3 comprises 16 residues. Germline V gene lookup returns CDR1 MNHEY and CDR2 SMNVEV (reference sequence). CDR3 protein: CASSLSRGGGSYEQYF. The CDR3 DNA reads TGTGCCAGCAGTTTATCGAGGGGGGGCGGCTCCTACGAGCAGTACTTC.

The count of this clone is one. The chain employs TRBV5-5 and TRBJ2-5; TRBD1 matches at 9 bases. From germline, CDR1 is SGHKS and CDR2 YYEKEE (reference sequence). The V gene end was trimmed by 4 bases and the J gene end by 1 base; junction bases not matched to a gene: 11. This CDR3 is built from 17 residues. Written as DNA, the CDR3 is TGTGCCAGCAGCATACGGCCGGGACAGGGCTTCCAAGAGACCCAGTACTTC. As protein: CASSIRPGQGFQETQYF. Based on the CDR3 plus reference TRBV5-5 and TRBJ2-5, the full variable domain is DAGVTQSPTHLIKTRGQQVTLRCSPISGHKSVSWYQQVLGQGPQFIFQYYEKEERGRGNFPDRFSARQFPNYSSELNVNALLLGDSALYLCASSIRPGQGFQETQYFGPGTRLLVL.

The chain joins TRBV6-5 to TRBJ2-2, with D perhaps TRBD1 (6 bases). V lost 2 bases and J lost 2, with 9 bases in between. This CDR3 has 15 residues. Germline V lookup: CDR1 MNHEY, CDR2 SVGAGI. The CDR3 spells CASSYGTPNTGELFF. Written as DNA, the CDR3 is TGTGCCAGCAGTTACGGGACACCCAACACCGGGGAGCTGTTTTTT.

The chain uses TRBV15 and TRBJ2-5; TRBD1 matches at 9 bases. Per germline, CDR1 LNHNV and CDR2 YYDKDF (reference sequence). Losses at the gene ends were 1 base for V and 3 bases for J; bases not matched to a gene: 0. The CDR3 is made up of 14 amino acids. The CDR3 here is CATSRGTGEETQYF. The CDR3 DNA is TGTGCCACCAGCAGAGGGACAGGGGAAGAGACCCAGTACTTC. Full variable domain (remainder filled in from reference TRBV15 and TRBJ2-5): DAMVIQNPRYQVTQFGKPVTLSCSQTLNHNVMYWYQQKSSQAPKLLFHYYDKDFNNEADTPDNFQSRRPNTSFCFLDIRSPGLGDTAMYLCATSRGTGEETQYFGPGTRLLVL.

The CDR3 coding sequence is TGTGCCAGCAGCGCCCTCCGCGCCGGGGAGCTGTTTTTT. Translation gives CASSALRAGELFF. The chain uses TRBV7-3 and TRBJ2-2; no clear D. Germline loops: CDR1 SGHTA, CDR2 FQGTGA. V was cut by 5 bases and J by 6 bases, with 10 bases left in between. The CDR3 totals 13 residues.

The J gene is TRBJ2-7, the V gene TRBV28; tentative D call: TRBD2 (6 bases). The CDR3 sequence is 15 residues long. Germline V gene data show CDR1 as MDHEN and CDR2 as SYDVKM. Trimming took 5 bases from V and 5 from J, leaving 19 bases between them. The CDR3 DNA is TGTGCCAGCAGTCCCCCGGGGGTGGGAGCCCACGAGCAGTACTTC. This sequence encodes CASSPPGVGAHEQYF.

This rearrangement joins TRBV25-1 to TRBJ2-3; 15 bases line up with TRBD2. The CDR3 covers 17 residues. From germline, CDR1 is MGHDK and CDR2 SYGVNS. With 7 bases clipped from V and 6 bases from J, the junction kept 11 bases outside the gene matches. The CDR3 reads CASNRGLAGGPVDTQYF. CDR3 bases: TGTGCCAGCAATAGAGGACTAGCGGGAGGGCCAGTGGATACGCAGTATTTT.

The chain couples TRBV28 to TRBJ2-3, with 9 bases aligning to TRBD2. J was trimmed by 0 bases and V by 5 bases; bases with no gene match: 6. The CDR3 has 16 amino acids. Germline CDR1 reads MDHEN; CDR2 reads SYDVKM. The CDR3 DNA sequence: TGTGCCAGCAGTACCCCTAGCGGGATTAGCACAGATACGCAGTATTTT. Its translation is CASSTPSGISTDTQYF. Drawing the rest from reference TRBV28 and TRBJ2-3, the complete variable domain is DVKVTQSSRYLVKRTGEKVFLECVQDMDHENMFWYRQDPGLGLRLIYFSYDVKMKEKGDIPEGYSVSREKKERFSLILESASTNQTSMYLCASSTPSGISTDTQYFGPGTRLTVL.

V and J are TRBV27 and TRBJ1-1; D uncertain. Germline V gene lookup returns CDR1 MNHEY and CDR2 SMNVEV (reference sequence). The CDR3 length is 13 residues. The V end lost 4 bases, the J end lost 0 bases, and 6 bases lay between the germline ends. The CDR3 DNA reads as TGTGCCAGCAGTTATGGGCTGAACACTGAAGCTTTCTTT. It encodes CASSYGLNTEAFF.

This clone was recorded once. The V and J genes are TRBV6-5 and TRBJ2-1; 8 nucleotides match TRBD1. V shed 5 bases and J 12 bases; nucleotides not matched to a gene: 12. Per germline, CDR1 MNHEY and CDR2 SVGAGI. The CDR3 is 14 amino acids. CDR3 amino acids: CASSRDRKALGQFF. The CDR3 DNA reads as TGTGCCAGCAGTCGGGACAGGAAGGCATTGGGGCAGTTCTTC.

The CDR3 is CASSRDREGYGYTF. The CDR3 coding sequence is TGTGCCAGCAGCCGGGACAGGGAGGGCTATGGCTACACCTTC. V and J are TRBV6-5 and TRBJ1-2, with 9 bases aligning to TRBD1. The CDR3 contains 14 residues. Trimming cost V 6 bases and J 4 bases; bases outside gene matches: 6. Germline values: CDR1 MNHEY, CDR2 SVGAGI.

This clone was seen a few times. The rearrangement links TRBV9 to TRBJ2-1, with TRBD2 matching 9 bases. V shed 0 bases and J 9 bases; nucleotides not matched to a gene: 4. CDR3 length: 14 residues. The germline V gene has CDR1 SGDLS and CDR2 YYNGEE. The CDR3 protein is CASSVVGTSIEQFF. CDR3 bases: TGTGCCAGCAGCGTAGTTGGGACTAGCATTGAGCAGTTCTTC.

The J gene is TRBJ1-3, the V gene TRBV19; D is undetermined. V was shortened by 7 bases and J by 0 bases, with 7 bases between the two germline ends. The CDR3 runs to 13 residues. From germline, CDR1 is LNHDA and CDR2 SQIVND (reference sequence). CDR3 sequence (DNA): TGTGCCAGTATTAGCCACTCTGGAAACACCATATATTTT. Translated, it gives CASISHSGNTIYF.

The chain employs TRBV19 and TRBJ2-1, with 15 nucleotides matching TRBD2. The trim removed 1 base at V and 0 bases at J, leaving 4 bases unmatched. The germline gives CDR1 LNHDA, CDR2 SQIVND (reference sequence). This CDR3 comprises 19 residues. CDR3 residues: CASSIVRGLAGGSYNEQFF. The CDR3 DNA reads as TGTGCCAGTAGTATAGTGCGGGGACTAGCGGGAGGCTCCTACAATGAGCAGTTCTTC.

The chain recombines TRBV7-2 with TRBJ2-2; TRBD2 aligns across 7 bases. V lost 4 bases and J lost 5; bases outside the gene matches: 7. The germline V gene has CDR1 SGHTA and CDR2 FQGNSA. The CDR3 totals 15 residues. CDR3 protein: CASSSGLLWTGELFF. DNA for the CDR3: TGTGCCAGCAGCTCGGGACTATTGTGGACCGGGGAGCTGTTTTTT.

This sequence joins TRBV19 and TRBJ2-5; 9 bases fit TRBD2. The CDR3 is 16 amino acids. Germline CDR1 reads LNHDA; CDR2 reads SQIVND (reference sequence). The trim removed 4 bases at V and 5 bases at J, leaving 11 bases unmatched. The CDR3 spells CASSKPSAAGGETQYF. CDR3 in DNA: TGTGCCAGTAGTAAACCCTCCGCGGCGGGAGGGGAGACCCAGTACTTC.

The CDR3 reads CASSLQRGSSYEQYF. The CDR3 nucleotides are TGTGCCAGCAGCTTGCAGCGGGGTTCCTCCTACGAGCAGTACTTC. The chain carries TRBV5-4 and TRBJ2-7; 7 bases line up with TRBD2. Germline lookup yields CDR1 SGHNT and CDR2 YYREEE (reference sequence). This CDR3 is built from 15 residues. The ends lost 1 base at V and 0 bases at J; junction bases unmatched: 4.

The chain combines TRBV29-1 with TRBJ2-7; 10 nucleotides line up with TRBD2. CDR3 length: 13 amino acids. Germline V lookup: CDR1 SQVTM, CDR2 ANQGSEA. V shed 4 bases and J 2 bases; nucleotides not matched to a gene: 2. CDR3 DNA: TGCAGCGTTGGAGGACTAGCGGCCTACGAGCAGTACTTC. Translated, it gives CSVGGLAAYEQYF.

The rearrangement joins TRBV27 to TRBJ2-1, with 11 bases identical to TRBD2. Germline-derived CDR1 and CDR2 are MNHEY and SMNVEV (reference sequence). Germline trimming cut 6 bases from V and 12 bases from J; bases unmatched to any gene: 13. There are 15 residues in the CDR3. The CDR3 region has the DNA TGTGCCAGCAGCCTTAGCGGGAGGGGGTCCGGTGGGCAGTTCTTC. This encodes CASSLSGRGSGGQFF.

V usage is TRBV7-6 and J usage is TRBJ2-7; 10 positions agree with TRBD2. Germline lookup yields CDR1 SGHVS and CDR2 FNYEAQ. The CDR3 sequence is 16 residues long. The V gene end was trimmed by 5 bases and the J gene end by 6 bases; junction bases not matched to a gene: 13. The CDR3 loop is CASSPGVAGGSREQYF. In DNA, the CDR3 is TGTGCCAGCAGCCCCGGAGTAGCGGGAGGATCTCGCGAGCAGTACTTC. Full variable domain (rest looked up from reference TRBV7-6 and TRBJ2-7): GAGVSQSPRYKVTKRGQDVALRCDPISGHVSLYWYRQALGQGPEFLTYFNYEAQQDKSGLPNDRFSAERPEGSISTLTIQRTEQRDSAMYRCASSPGVAGGSREQYFGPGTRLTVT.

There are a few counts of this clone. V gene TRBV29-1 combines with J gene TRBJ1-2, with 8 bases identical to TRBD1. Per germline, CDR1 SQVTM and CDR2 ANQGSEA. The CDR3 has 11 residues. V dropped 5 bases and J dropped 8; count of bases not matched to a gene: 4. The CDR3 DNA reads TGCAGCGTTCTGACAGGGGACGGCTACACCTTC. Amino acid sequence: CSVLTGDGYTF.

The V gene is TRBV19, the J gene TRBJ1-5; D is perhaps TRBD1 (5 bases). This CDR3 comprises 18 residues. CDR1 and CDR2 (germline): LNHDA, SQIVND (reference sequence). Trimming removed 2 bases at V and 5 bases at J, with 22 bases between. The CDR3 spells CASSIHGRGGQPHQPQHF. CDR3 DNA sequence: TGTGCCAGTAGTATACACGGGAGAGGAGGACAACCCCATCAGCCCCAGCATTTT.

The rearrangement joins TRBV7-2 to TRBJ2-1, with D perhaps matching TRBD2 (5 bases). Trimming took 5 bases from V and 0 from J, leaving 11 bases between them. The germline CDR1 and CDR2 sequences are SGHTA and FQGNSA. CDR3 size: 15 residues. The CDR3 DNA reads TGTGCCAGCAGCCCGTTACGGGGCTCCTACAATGAGCAGTTCTTC. This translates into CASSPLRGSYNEQFF. Full variable domain (outside the CDR3, taken from reference TRBV7-2 and TRBJ2-1): GAGVSQSPSNKVTEKGKDVELRCDPISGHTALYWYRQSLGQGLEFLIYFQGNSAPDKSGLPSDRFSAERTGGSVSTLTIQRTQQEDSAVYLCASSPLRGSYNEQFFGPGTRLTVL.

As regards this clone: The junction does not match germline at one end; this may be a read error. V and J are TRBV6-1 and TRBJ2-3; possibly TRBD2 for D (5 bases). Germline CDR1 reads MNHNS; CDR2 reads SASEGT. The CDR3 sequence is 14 residues long. The CDR3 region is CASREGLLTDTQYF. The DNA for the CDR3 is TGTGCCAGCAGAGAAGGACTCCTCACAGATACGCAGTATTTT.

V gene TRBV30 combines with J gene TRBJ2-1; the D gene is possibly TRBD1 (6 bases). The V end was cut by 2 bases, the J end by 7 bases, with 15 bases between. The CDR3 covers 14 residues. The V gene's germline CDR1 is GTSNPN and CDR2 SVGIG (reference sequence). In DNA form, the CDR3 reads TGTGCCTGGAGTAGACCAGTTAGGGGGAATGAGCAGTTCTTC. The encoded protein is CAWSRPVRGNEQFF.

Regarding this clone: This same CDR3 is encoded by further DNA sequences in the sample. The gene calls are TRBV6-6 and TRBJ2-2; D is unresolved. The CDR3 is 14 amino acids. Looked up from germline, CDR1 is MNHNY and CDR2 is SVGAGI (reference sequence). Trimming pared 2 bases from V and 0 bases from J, leaving 4 bases between. CDR3 DNA: TGTGCCAGCAGTTACGGGCCGAACACCGGGGAGCTGTTTTTT. Encoded protein: CASSYGPNTGELFF.

The CDR3 DNA reads as TGTGCCAGCAGTCAGGGGGGCTACGAGCAGTACTTC. It specifies CASSQGGYEQYF. This sequence joins TRBV28 and TRBJ2-7; a weak D match, TRBD1 (7 bases). The germline gives CDR1 MDHEN, CDR2 SYDVKM. This CDR3 contains 12 residues. The V end was cut by 5 bases, the J end by 3 bases, with 8 bases between.

V usage is TRBV5-1 and J usage is TRBJ2-2; possible D gene TRBD2, 5 bases. Germline V gene data show CDR1 as SGHRS and CDR2 as YFSETQ. The CDR3 runs 15 residues. V lost 4 bases to trimming and J lost 0 bases, with 10 bases between them. This chain's CDR3 is CASSPIGTNTGELFF. The CDR3 bases are TGCGCCAGCAGCCCGATCGGGACGAACACCGGGGAGCTGTTTTTT.

V usage is TRBV7-2 and J usage is TRBJ2-7, with 11 nucleotides matching TRBD2. The ends lost 2 bases at V and 4 bases at J; junction bases unmatched: 4. Germline CDR1 reads SGHTA; CDR2 reads FQGNSA. CDR3 length equals 15 residues. This CDR3 reads CASSLLGTSGYEQYF. CDR3 bases: TGTGCCAGCAGCTTATTGGGGACTAGCGGTTACGAGCAGTACTTC.

The V and J genes are TRBV11-3 and TRBJ2-5; tentatively, D is TRBD1 (5 bases). The CDR3 extends over 13 amino acids. The germline V gene encodes CDR1 SGHNT and CDR2 YENEEA. Trimming left V 5 bases short and J 2 bases short, with 9 bases between. The CDR3, as DNA: TGTGCCAGCAGCGGGGCCGTACAAGAGACCCAGTACTTC. This gives the protein CASSGAVQETQYF.